The next 2 T cell receptor beta chains were all read from a single sample in a study of blood T cell repertoires in COVID-19. TCRdb keeps only in-frame clones here, not all; method: immunoSEQ multiplex PCR. Of 200,000 to 300,000 clones listed, 80% to 90% were seen once; the top ten hold 6.5% to 8.5%. Source material: peripheral blood. The receptor source for this set is a woman of 80 years or more with COVID-19, enrolled during active disease.

The rearrangement links TRBV2 to TRBJ1-6, with 9 bases matching TRBD1. The CDR3 runs 14 residues. V lost 5 bases to trimming and J lost 10 bases; unmatched junction nucleotides: 6. CDR1 is SNHLY and CDR2 is FYNNEI in the germline V gene. CDR3 amino acids: CASSRTGEGSPLHF. CDR3 nucleotide sequence: TGTGCCAGCAGTCGGACAGGGGAAGGATCACCCCTCCACTTT.

The rearrangement joins TRBV5-1 to TRBJ2-1; TRBD2 matches 11 bases. Per the germline V gene, CDR1 is SGHRS and CDR2 is YFSETQ. The CDR3 runs to 14 residues. J lost 12 bases, V lost 0 bases, and 5 bases had no gene match. The chain's CDR3 is CASSLESSGRRQFF. CDR3 nucleotides: TGCGCCAGCAGCTTGGAGTCTAGCGGGAGGAGGCAGTTCTTC. The full variable domain, with the rest looked up from reference TRBV5-1 and TRBJ2-1, is KAGVTQTPRYLIKTRGQQVTLSCSPISGHRSVSWYQQTPGQGLQFLFEYFSETQRNKGNFPGRFSGRQFSNSRSEMNVSTLELGDSALYLCASSLESSGRRQFFGPGTRLTVL.